This TCR beta chain was documented in a study of immune heterogeneity within non-small cell lung tumors. Germline V gene sequence: CDR1 MNHNS, CDR2 SASEGT. This CDR3 spans 17 amino acids. The junction had 14 bases not matched to a gene; V was cut back by 5 bases and J by 8 bases. By share of the sample, this clonotype is medium-sized. What it binds is not known. It was a multiplex PCR that amplified TCR beta CDR3, with 32 V and 13 J primers. TCRdb reanalysed the multiplex PCR reads using MiXCR and keeps one entry per CDR3 protein. The repertoire holds about 7,200 distinct CDR3 sequences, with 20% to 25% as singletons. General study points: Local tumor mutational burden showed a correlation with local T-cell clonality that was moderate but significant (R roughly 0.3).

The starting template was genomic DNA from bulk tumor, approximately 600 ng per sample. Several biopsies were spaced far apart within each primary tumor and obtained as surgery took place. The patients were newly diagnosed with non-small cell lung cancer, had not been treated, and had curative surgery. Having surgery with curative intent, the donors were patients newly diagnosed with non-small cell lung cancer. This sequence joins TRBV6-1 and TRBJ1-6; 8 bases align to TRBD1. Material for sequencing was lung tumor tissue. This clonotype was sampled from a man aged 60-69 years with non-small cell lung cancer. The CDR3 spells CASSYLPGQVKDSPLHF. The CDR3 coding sequence is TGTGCCAGCAGTTACCTCCCGGGACAGGTGAAAGATTCACCCCTCCACTTT.